The rows below give T cell receptor beta chains drawn from one sample of a study of PD-L1 blockade in urothelial cancer. Measured with immunoSEQ multiplex PCR; TCRdb has only the in-frame clones, and not every one. The sample has tens of thousands of clones, roughly 88% seen once; the top ten hold less than 2%. The sample was PBMCs, taken around atezolizumab (anti-PD-L1) treatment. Source of these receptors: a man aged 50-60 years with urothelial cancer. CDR3s include the opening cysteine and the closing phenylalanine or tryptophan. A D gene is named only where the DNA matches it firmly. Size is stated for part of the rows, as once, few or many counts, or as a class when the clone is expanded.

clone_size	v_call	d_call	j_call	cdr3_aa	cdr3_nt
.	TRBV6-5	.	TRBJ1-1	CASARYGGNTEAFF	TGTGCCAGCGCCCGGTACGGGGGGAACACTGAAGCTTTCTTT
.	TRBV12-5	TRBD1	TRBJ1-2	CASAQGAFGYTF	TGTGCTAGTGCCCAGGGGGCCTTTGGCTACACCTTC
.	TRBV19	TRBD1	TRBJ1-4	CASTRTGRKLFF	TGTGCCAGTACCCGGACAGGGAGAAAACTGTTTTTT
.	TRBV7-8	.	TRBJ2-7	CASLEKGGSSYEQYF	TGTGCCAGCTTAGAAAAGGGAGGTAGTTCCTACGAGCAGTACTTC
.	TRBV5-1	.	TRBJ2-5	CASSLGIQTLKTQYF	TGCGCCAGCAGCTTGGGGATCCAGACTTTGAAGACCCAGTACTTC
.	TRBV23-1	.	TRBJ1-6	CASSQSSQGGSPLHF	TGCGCCAGCAGTCAATCGAGCCAGGGTGGATCACCCCTCCACTTT
.	TRBV7-9	.	TRBJ2-3	CASSFTGGPAVTQYF	TGTGCCAGCAGCTTTACCGGGGGACCGGCGGTGACGCAGTATTTT
.	TRBV9	TRBD2	TRBJ2-1	CASSPGGGLYEQFF	TGTGCCAGCAGCCCGGGGGGGGGCCTGTATGAGCAGTTCTTC
.	TRBV21-1	.	TRBJ2-7	CASSKGSRTKAYEQYF	TGTGCCAGCAGCAAAGGCTCCAGGACAAAAGCCTACGAGCAGTACTTC
.	TRBV7-7	.	TRBJ2-7	CASSLAPWRTDSYEQYF	TGTGCTAGCAGCTTAGCCCCATGGCGGACTGACTCCTACGAGCAGTACTTC
.	TRBV12-5	TRBD2	TRBJ2-5	CASGRTSGGQETQYF	TGTGCTAGTGGCCGGACTAGCGGGGGACAAGAGACCCAGTACTTC
.	TRBV12-5	TRBD1	TRBJ1-2	CASEGPNDRGAYGYTF	TGTGCTAGTGAAGGACCCAATGACAGGGGCGCCTATGGCTACACCTTC
once	TRBV13	.	TRBJ2-1	CASSSTDSYNEQFF	TGTGCCAGCAGCTCAACCGACTCTTACAATGAGCAGTTCTTC
.	TRBV6-6	.	TRBJ2-3	CASRPTGQGNTQYF	TGTGCCAGCAGGCCTACGGGCCAGGGGAATACGCAGTATTTT
.	TRBV6-5	.	TRBJ2-2	CASASQLGNTGELFF	TGTGCCAGCGCCTCACAGCTGGGGAACACCGGGGAGCTGTTTTTT
.	TRBV27	.	TRBJ1-4	CASSSLQGPIEKLFF	TGTGCCAGCAGTTCCTTACAGGGCCCTATCGAAAAACTGTTTTTT
.	TRBV19	TRBD2	TRBJ2-7	CASSTLAGASATYEQYF	TGTGCCAGTAGTACACTAGCGGGGGCGTCCGCGACCTACGAGCAGTACTTC
.	TRBV5-1	.	TRBJ2-1	CASSFARGGSSYNEQFF	TGCGCCAGCAGCTTTGCCCGGGGAGGAAGCTCCTACAATGAGCAGTTCTTC
.	TRBV5-1	.	TRBJ2-7	CASSLLLQGYYEQYF	TGCGCCAGCAGCTTATTGCTGCAGGGGTACTACGAGCAGTACTTC